This T cell receptor (beta chain) was sequenced during a study of blood T cells in healthy people across ages. Overall study: Template-switching capture recovered about one barcoded beta molecule per two T cells. The study, taken as a whole, reports: In these data, TCR beta diversity tracked strongly with naive T cell percentage. As age increased, TCR beta diversity per million T cells fell in a roughly linear fashion. More naive CD4+ cells and higher diversity were found in long-lived than in aged donors.

Then a second PCR, running roughly 6 to 12 cycles, was carried out with a sample-barcoded 5' primer and a J-beta primer mix. From the 5' RACE reads, TCRdb called clonotypes with MiXCR, one entry per CDR3 protein. The profile covers 890,000 or so distinct CDR3 sequences, with around 62% appearing a single time and about a quarter taken by the ten largest. On this clonotype itself: Its specificity is not known.

Germline CDR1 is DFQATT and CDR2 is SNEGSKA (reference sequence). V was shortened by 6 bases and J by 3 bases, with 9 bases between the two germline ends. CDR3 length: 11 residues. This sequence joins TRBV20-1 and TRBJ2-7, with TRBD2 as a possible D gene (5 bases). The origin of this receptor is a man in his thirties or forties in good health. The specimen sequenced was blood. CDR3 nucleotides: TGCAGTGCACCCCGGGACTACGAGCAGTACTTC. Translation: CSAPRDYEQYF.